Below, 2 T cell receptor beta chains from the same sample are listed, as sequenced in a study of blood T cells in healthy people across ages. A second PCR, run for about 6 to 11 cycles, used a sample-barcoded 5' primer plus a J-beta primer mix. TCRdb analysed the 5' RACE reads with MiXCR anew, one entry per CDR3 protein. Among 800,000 to 950,000 distinct CDR3 sequences, about 36% were seen once, and the ten largest hold 13%. Input material: blood. The source is a young man in good health.

With respect to this clonotype: With a much larger clone just one base away, this may be a read error. This rearrangement joins TRBV5-1 to TRBJ2-7; D possibly matches TRBD1 or TRBD2 (5 bases each). Germline lookup yields CDR1 SGHRS and CDR2 YFSETQ. This CDR3 has 14 amino acids. V was pared by 2 bases and J by 7 bases, with 16 bases between. CDR3 amino acids: CASSFGTPTDEQYF. The CDR3 DNA reads as TGCGCCAGCAGCTTCGGGACCCCCACGGATGAGCAGTACTTC.

The J gene is TRBJ2-3, the V gene TRBV4-2; the match to TRBD2 covers 7 bases. V shed 0 bases and J 1 base; nucleotides not matched to a gene: 7. The germline CDR1 and CDR2 sequences are LGHNA and YNFKEQ. The CDR3 is 17 amino acids. The CDR3: CASSQDVAGVGTDTQYF. The CDR3 DNA reads as TGTGCCAGCAGCCAAGATGTCGCGGGAGTGGGCACAGATACGCAGTATTTT.